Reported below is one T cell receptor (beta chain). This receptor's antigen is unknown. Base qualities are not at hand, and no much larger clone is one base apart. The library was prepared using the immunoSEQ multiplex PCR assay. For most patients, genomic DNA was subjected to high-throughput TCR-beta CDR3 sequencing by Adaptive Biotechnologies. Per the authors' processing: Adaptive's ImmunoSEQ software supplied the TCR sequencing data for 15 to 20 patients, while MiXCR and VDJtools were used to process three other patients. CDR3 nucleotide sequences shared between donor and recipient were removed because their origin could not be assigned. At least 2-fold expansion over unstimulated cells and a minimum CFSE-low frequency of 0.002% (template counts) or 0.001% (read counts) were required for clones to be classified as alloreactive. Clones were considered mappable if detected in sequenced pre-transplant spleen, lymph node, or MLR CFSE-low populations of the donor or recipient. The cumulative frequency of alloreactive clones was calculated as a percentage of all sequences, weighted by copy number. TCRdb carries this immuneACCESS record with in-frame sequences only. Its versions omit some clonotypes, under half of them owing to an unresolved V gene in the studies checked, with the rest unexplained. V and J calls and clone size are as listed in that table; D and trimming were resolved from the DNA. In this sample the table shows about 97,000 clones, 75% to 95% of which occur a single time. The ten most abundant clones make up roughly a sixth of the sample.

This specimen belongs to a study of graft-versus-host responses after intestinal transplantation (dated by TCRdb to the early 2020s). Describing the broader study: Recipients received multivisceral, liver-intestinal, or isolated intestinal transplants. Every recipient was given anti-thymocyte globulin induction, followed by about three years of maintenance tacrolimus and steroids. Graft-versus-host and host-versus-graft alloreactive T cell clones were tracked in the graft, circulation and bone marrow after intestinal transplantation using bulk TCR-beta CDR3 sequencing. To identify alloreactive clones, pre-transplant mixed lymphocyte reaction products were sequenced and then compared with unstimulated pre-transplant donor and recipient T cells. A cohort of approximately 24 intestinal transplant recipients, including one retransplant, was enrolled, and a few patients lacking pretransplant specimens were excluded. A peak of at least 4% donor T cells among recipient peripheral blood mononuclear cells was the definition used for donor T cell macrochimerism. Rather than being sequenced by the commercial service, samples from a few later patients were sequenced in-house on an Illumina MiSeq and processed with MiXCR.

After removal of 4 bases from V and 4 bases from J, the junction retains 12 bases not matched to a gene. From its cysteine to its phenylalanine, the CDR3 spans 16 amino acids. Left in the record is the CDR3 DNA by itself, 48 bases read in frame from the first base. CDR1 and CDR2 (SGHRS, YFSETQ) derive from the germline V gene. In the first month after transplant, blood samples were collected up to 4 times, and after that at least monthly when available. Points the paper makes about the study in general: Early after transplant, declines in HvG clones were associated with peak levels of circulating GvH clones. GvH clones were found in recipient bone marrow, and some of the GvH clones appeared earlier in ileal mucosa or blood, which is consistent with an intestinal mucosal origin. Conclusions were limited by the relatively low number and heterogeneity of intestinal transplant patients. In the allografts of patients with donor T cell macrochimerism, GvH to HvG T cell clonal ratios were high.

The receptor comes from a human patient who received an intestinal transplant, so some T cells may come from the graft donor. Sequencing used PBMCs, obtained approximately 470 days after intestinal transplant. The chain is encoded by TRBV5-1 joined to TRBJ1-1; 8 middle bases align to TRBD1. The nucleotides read TGCGCCAGCAGCCAAACCACAGGGGGTATTGGCACTGAAGCTTTCTTT. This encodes CASSQTTGGIGTEAFF.